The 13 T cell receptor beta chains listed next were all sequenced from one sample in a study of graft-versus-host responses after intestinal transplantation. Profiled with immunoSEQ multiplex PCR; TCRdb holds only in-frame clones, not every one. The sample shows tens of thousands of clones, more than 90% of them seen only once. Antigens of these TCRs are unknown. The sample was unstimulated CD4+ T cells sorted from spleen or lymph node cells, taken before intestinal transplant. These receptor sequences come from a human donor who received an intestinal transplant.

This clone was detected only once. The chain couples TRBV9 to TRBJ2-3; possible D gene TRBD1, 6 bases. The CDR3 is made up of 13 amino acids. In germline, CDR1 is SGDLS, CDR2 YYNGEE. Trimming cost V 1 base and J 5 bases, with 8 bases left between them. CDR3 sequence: CASSVQGRDTQYF. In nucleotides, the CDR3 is TGTGCCAGCAGCGTACAGGGGAGAGATACGCAGTATTTT.

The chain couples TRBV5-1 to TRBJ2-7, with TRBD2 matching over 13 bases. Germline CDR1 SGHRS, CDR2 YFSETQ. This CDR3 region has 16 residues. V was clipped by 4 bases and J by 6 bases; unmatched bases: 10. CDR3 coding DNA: TGCGCCAGCAGCCCCCCGACCGGGACTAGCGGGGCCGAGCAGTACTTC. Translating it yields CASSPPTGTSGAEQYF.

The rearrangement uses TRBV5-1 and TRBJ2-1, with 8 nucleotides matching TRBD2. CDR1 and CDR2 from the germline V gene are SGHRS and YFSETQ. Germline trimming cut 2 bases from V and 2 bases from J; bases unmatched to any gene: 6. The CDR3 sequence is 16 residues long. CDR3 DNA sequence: TGCGCCAGCAGCTTACTAGCGGATTATCCCTACAATGAGCAGTTCTTC. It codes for CASSLLADYPYNEQFF.

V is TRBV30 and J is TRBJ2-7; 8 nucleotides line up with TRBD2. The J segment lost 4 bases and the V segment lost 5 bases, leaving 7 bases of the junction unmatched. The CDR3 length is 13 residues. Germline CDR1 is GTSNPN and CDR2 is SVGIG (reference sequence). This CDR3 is CAWSGLGGYEQYF. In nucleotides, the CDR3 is TGTGCCTGGTCGGGACTAGGTGGATACGAGCAGTACTTC.

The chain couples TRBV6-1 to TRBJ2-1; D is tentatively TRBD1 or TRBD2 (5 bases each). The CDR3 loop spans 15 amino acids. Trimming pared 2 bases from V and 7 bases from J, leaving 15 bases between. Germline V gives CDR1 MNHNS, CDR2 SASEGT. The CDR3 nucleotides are TGTGCCAGCAGTGAACTGGGGGATGGGGGAAATGAGCAGTTCTTC. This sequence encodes CASSELGDGGNEQFF.

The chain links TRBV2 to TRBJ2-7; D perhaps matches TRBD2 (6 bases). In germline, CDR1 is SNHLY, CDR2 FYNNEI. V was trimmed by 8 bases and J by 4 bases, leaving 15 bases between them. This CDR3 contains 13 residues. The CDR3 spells CASFRDSGYEQYF. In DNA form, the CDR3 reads TGTGCCAGCTTCCGGGACTCTGGATACGAGCAGTACTTC.

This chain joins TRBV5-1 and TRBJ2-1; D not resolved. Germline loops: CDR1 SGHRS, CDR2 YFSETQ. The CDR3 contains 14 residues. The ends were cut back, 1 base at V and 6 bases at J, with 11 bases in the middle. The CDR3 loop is CASSLMPNANEQFF. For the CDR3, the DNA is TGCGCCAGCAGCTTGATGCCCAATGCCAATGAGCAGTTCTTC.

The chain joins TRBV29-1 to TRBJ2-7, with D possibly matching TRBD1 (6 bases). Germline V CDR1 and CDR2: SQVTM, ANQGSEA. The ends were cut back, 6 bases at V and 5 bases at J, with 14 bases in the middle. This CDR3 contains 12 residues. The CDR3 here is CSVIRDINEQYF. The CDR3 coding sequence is TGCAGCGTGATCCGGGACATCAACGAGCAGTACTTC.

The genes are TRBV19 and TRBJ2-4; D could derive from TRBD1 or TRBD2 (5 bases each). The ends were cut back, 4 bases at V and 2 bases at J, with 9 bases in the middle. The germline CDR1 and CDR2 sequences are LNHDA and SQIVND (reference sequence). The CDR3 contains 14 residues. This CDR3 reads CASSTQGPKNIQYF. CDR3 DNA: TGTGCCAGTAGTACCCAGGGACCCAAAAACATTCAGTACTTC.

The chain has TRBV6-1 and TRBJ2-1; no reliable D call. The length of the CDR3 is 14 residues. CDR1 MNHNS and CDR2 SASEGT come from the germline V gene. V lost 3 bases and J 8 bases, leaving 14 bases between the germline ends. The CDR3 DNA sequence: TGTGCCAGCAGTGACGCTCGAGGCACCGATGAGCAGTTCTTC. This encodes CASSDARGTDEQFF.

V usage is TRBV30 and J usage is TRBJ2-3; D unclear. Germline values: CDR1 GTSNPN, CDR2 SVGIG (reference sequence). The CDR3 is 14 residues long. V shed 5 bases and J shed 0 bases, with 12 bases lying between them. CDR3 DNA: TGTGCCTGGGTCCAGCGCCCAAGCACAGATACGCAGTATTTT. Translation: CAWVQRPSTDTQYF. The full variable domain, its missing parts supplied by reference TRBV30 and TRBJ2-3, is SQTIHQWPATLVQPVGSPLSLECTVEGTSNPNLYWYRQAAGRGLQLLFYSVGIGQISSEVPQNLSASRPQDRQFILSSKKLLLSDSGFYLCAWVQRPSTDTQYFGPGTRLTVL.

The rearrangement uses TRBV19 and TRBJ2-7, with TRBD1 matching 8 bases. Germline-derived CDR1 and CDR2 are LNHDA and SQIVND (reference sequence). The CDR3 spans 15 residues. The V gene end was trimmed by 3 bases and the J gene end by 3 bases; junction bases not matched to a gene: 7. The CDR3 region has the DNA TGTGCCAGTAGTATGGGGACAGGTCTCAACTACGAGCAGTACTTC. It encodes CASSMGTGLNYEQYF.

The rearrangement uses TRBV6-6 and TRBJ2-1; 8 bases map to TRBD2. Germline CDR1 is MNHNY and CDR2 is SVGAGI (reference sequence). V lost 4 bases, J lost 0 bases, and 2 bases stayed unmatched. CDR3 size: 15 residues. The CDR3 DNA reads TGTGCCAGCAGTTCTGCGGGAGGCTCCTACAATGAGCAGTTCTTC. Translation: CASSSAGGSYNEQFF.